This T cell receptor (beta chain) originates from a study of CD4 and CD8 cells across lung adenocarcinoma regions. Donors had localized lung adenocarcinoma, a non-small cell lung cancer. Germline V gene sequence: CDR1 DFQATT, CDR2 SNEGSKA (reference sequence). The CDR3 sequence is 16 residues long. Trimming took 0 bases from V and 0 from J, leaving 12 bases between them. Each CDR3 protein gets one entry after TCRdb re-called the PCR reads with MiXCR. This sample has some 22,000 distinct CDR3 sequences, with under 65% found just once. At least ten counts were recorded for this clonotype. The clonotype was recovered from a male donor with lung adenocarcinoma. The CD4 and CD8 labels of this study may be unreliable. The sequenced material came from CD4+ T cells from the center of a lung tumor. This chain uses TRBV20-1 with TRBJ2-4; weak D call: TRBD2 (6 bases). Written as DNA, the CDR3 is TGCAGTGCTAGAGAATTTAGCGGACTAGCCAAAAACATTCAGTACTTC. It specifies CSAREFSGLAKNIQYF.